The 31 T cell receptor beta chains presented below share a single source sample, sequenced in a study of response to subunit inactivated influenza vaccine. Via MiXCR, TCRdb re-called the RT-PCR reads, giving one row per CDR3 protein. In the table there are 700,000 to 800,000 distinct CDR3 sequences, about 18% of which are singletons. The sample here was PBMCs from blood, taken 5 days after vaccination. The source of these receptors is a man aged 45-65 years who received an inactivated influenza vaccine.

The gene calls are TRBV10-3 and TRBJ2-1; no firm D call. CDR3 length: 12 residues. The V and J ends lost 0 bases and 7 bases respectively, with 4 bases between them. CDR1 and CDR2 (germline): ENHRY, SYGVKD. The DNA of the CDR3 is TGTGCCATCAGTGAGTCGAGGAATGAGCAGTTCTTC. Protein product: CAISESRNEQFF.

The DNA of the CDR3 is TGCGCCAGCAGCCGTTTGGCCCAAGTGGACAATGAGCAGTTCTTC. Its translation is CASSRLAQVDNEQFF. This chain connects TRBV4-3 to TRBJ2-1, with D hard to call. CDR1 is LGHNA, CDR2 YSLEER, per germline. V lost 4 bases to trimming and J lost 5 bases, with 15 bases between them. The CDR3 loop spans 15 amino acids.

This clonotype was seen many times. The chain joins TRBV5-1 to TRBJ2-1, with TRBD2 matching 8 bases. The CDR3 has 15 residues. Germline CDR1 reads SGHRS; CDR2 reads YFSETQ. Germline trimming cut 5 bases from V and 7 bases from J; bases unmatched to any gene: 11. This chain's CDR3 is CASSLSGGPRNEQFF. The DNA of the CDR3 is TGCGCCAGCAGTCTTTCGGGGGGGCCAAGGAATGAGCAGTTCTTC.

The chain combines TRBV28 with TRBJ2-1; the D is unclear. The CDR3 has 14 amino acids. Germline V CDR1 and CDR2: MDHEN, SYDVKM. Trimming pared 1 base from V and 10 bases from J, leaving 14 bases between. CDR3 coding DNA: TGTGCCAGCAGTTTATCAGGCCGACGTGGCGAGCAGTTCTTC. Residues: CASSLSGRRGEQFF.

In DNA form, the CDR3 reads TGCGCCAGCAGTGATGGGGCCCAGGAGACCCAGTACTTC. Protein sequence: CASSDGAQETQYF. This chain uses TRBV10-1 with TRBJ2-5; D might be TRBD1 (5 bases). V lost 3 bases, J lost 5 bases, and 10 bases lay in between. This CDR3 is 13 amino acids long. CDR1 is WNHNN and CDR2 is SYGVQD in the germline V gene (reference sequence).

The genes are TRBV5-6 and TRBJ1-2, with a possible D match to TRBD1 (5 bases). The CDR3 has 16 amino acids. The V end lost 3 bases, the J end lost 2 bases, and 17 bases lay between the germline ends. The V gene's germline CDR1 is SGHDT and CDR2 YYEEEE. The chain's CDR3 is CASSWRGREINYGYTF. As DNA, the CDR3 is TGTGCCAGCAGCTGGCGGGGCCGGGAGATAAACTATGGCTACACCTTC.

This chain uses TRBV6-1 with TRBJ1-1; no definite D call. The germline V and J ends were trimmed by 2 bases and 1 base, with 5 bases remaining between them. CDR1 and CDR2 from the germline V gene are MNHNS and SASEGT. The CDR3 spans 13 residues. The CDR3, as DNA: TGTGCCAGCAGTGAAATAGGGAACACTGAAGCTTTCTTT. Amino acids: CASSEIGNTEAFF.

The chain has TRBV12-3 or TRBV12-4 and TRBJ2-1, with D possibly TRBD1 on 6 matching bases. Trimming removed 7 bases at V and 5 bases at J, with 18 bases between. The CDR3 contains 15 residues. The CDR3 sequence: CASTTRPQGNNEQFF. DNA of the CDR3: TGTGCCAGCACCACACGACCTCAGGGGAACAATGAGCAGTTCTTC.

Ten or more counts support this clonotype. This chain joins TRBV29-1 and TRBJ1-4; D not certain. The CDR3 is 13 residues long. Germline CDR1 is SQVTM and CDR2 is ANQGSEA. Trimming cost V 8 bases and J 4 bases, with 14 bases left between them. The CDR3 is CSYRGGNNEKLFF. The CDR3 DNA reads as TGCAGCTACCGGGGAGGGAATAATGAAAAACTGTTTTTT. Based on the CDR3 plus reference TRBV29-1 and TRBJ1-4, the full variable domain is SAVISQKPSRDICQRGTSLTIQCQVDSQVTMMFWYRQQPGQSLTLIATANQGSEATYESGFVIDKFPISRPNLTFSTLTVSNMSPEDSSIYLCSYRGGNNEKLFFGSGTQLSVL.

This clonotype came up a few times. The chain combines TRBV7-8 with TRBJ2-1, with D uncertain. CDR1 and CDR2 (germline): SGHVS, FQNEAQ. The CDR3 runs 16 residues. Between the trimmed V and J ends, which lost 2 bases and 1 base, there was a span of 12 bases. CDR3 sequence: CASSLWPAVSYNEQFF. The DNA of the CDR3 is TGTGCCAGCAGCTTATGGCCCGCGGTGTCCTACAATGAGCAGTTCTTC.

The chain is built from TRBV7-2 and TRBJ2-1; D possibly corresponds to TRBD2 (6 bases). Germline V gene data show CDR1 as SGHTA and CDR2 as FQGNSA. V was cut by 3 bases and J by 7 bases, with 13 bases left in between. CDR3 length: 14 residues. As DNA, the CDR3 is TGTGCCAGCAGCTTGTCGGGGGTGGATAATGAGCAGTTCTTC. Translating gives CASSLSGVDNEQFF.

The chain links TRBV7-8 to TRBJ1-5; no firm D call. Germline loops: CDR1 SGHVS, CDR2 FQNEAQ. This CDR3 contains 20 residues. The V end lost 0 bases, the J end lost 0 bases, and 21 bases lay between the germline ends. In nucleotides, the CDR3 is TGTGCCAGCAGCTTAGCCGGTTCCGGTATTAGGGCATATAGCAATCAGCCCCAGCATTTT. This translates into CASSLAGSGIRAYSNQPQHF.

The V gene is TRBV3-1, the J gene TRBJ2-7; 11 positions agree with TRBD2. V was pared by 4 bases and J by 3 bases, with 8 bases of the junction left unmatched. Germline CDR1 and CDR2: LGHDT and YNNKEL (reference sequence). This CDR3 region has 16 residues. The CDR3 loop reads CASSPSTSGEYYEQYF. Here the CDR3 DNA reads TGTGCCAGCAGCCCATCGACTAGCGGGGAATACTACGAGCAGTACTTC.

Ten or more counts support this clonotype. This sequence joins TRBV20-1 and TRBJ2-3, with TRBD1 as a possible D gene (6 bases). The ends were cut back, 4 bases at V and 1 base at J, with 9 bases in the middle. The CDR3 consists of 13 residues. Germline CDR1 is DFQATT and CDR2 is SNEGSKA (reference sequence). This chain's CDR3 is CSATGARTDTQYF. The CDR3 DNA sequence: TGCAGTGCTACAGGGGCTCGCACAGATACGCAGTATTTT.

The V and J genes are TRBV27 and TRBJ2-2; 9 positions agree with TRBD1. Germline V lookup: CDR1 MNHEY, CDR2 SMNVEV (reference sequence). J was trimmed by 4 bases and V by 4 bases; bases with no gene match: 4. The CDR3 length is 15 residues. CDR3 protein: CASSSGTGSTGELFF. The CDR3 DNA sequence: TGTGCCAGCAGTTCTGGGACAGGGAGCACCGGGGAGCTGTTTTTT.

This clonotype showed up many times. This sequence joins TRBV5-1 and TRBJ2-7; D is ambiguous. V lost 1 base, J lost 0 bases, and 11 bases lay in between. The CDR3 has 15 amino acids. Germline assignment: CDR1 SGHRS and CDR2 YFSETQ. The CDR3: CASSLLTASSYEQYF. The CDR3 nucleotides read TGCGCCAGCAGCTTGTTGACGGCCAGCTCCTACGAGCAGTACTTC.

The genes are TRBV27 and TRBJ2-1, with D uncertain. The CDR3 totals 15 residues. Germline-derived CDR1 and CDR2 are MNHEY and SMNVEV (reference sequence). With 2 bases removed from V and 6 bases from J, the gap between germline ends came to 14 bases. This CDR3 reads CASSLRRPPGNEQFF. The CDR3 coding sequence is TGTGCCAGCAGTTTAAGACGGCCTCCAGGCAATGAGCAGTTCTTC.

The rearrangement links TRBV20-1 to TRBJ2-4; D unclear. Between the trimmed V and J ends, which lost 3 bases and 2 bases, there was a span of 17 bases. CDR1 and CDR2 from the germline V gene are DFQATT and SNEGSKA (reference sequence). The CDR3 totals 16 residues. The CDR3 DNA is TGCAGTGCTAGCCAGACACCGTCTGGGACCAAAAACATTCAGTACTTC. It specifies CSASQTPSGTKNIQYF.

This chain connects TRBV20-1 to TRBJ2-5; a weak D match, TRBD1 (5 bases). Trimming pared 0 bases from V and 3 bases from J, leaving 17 bases between. The CDR3 loop spans 16 amino acids. Germline loops: CDR1 DFQATT, CDR2 SNEGSKA (reference sequence). The CDR3: CSARDLGRNHEETQYF. The CDR3 nucleotides are TGCAGTGCTAGAGATCTGGGGCGGAACCACGAAGAGACCCAGTACTTC.

The chain combines TRBV28 with TRBJ1-1; 7 bases are shared with TRBD1. The CDR3 loop spans 15 amino acids. Per germline, CDR1 MDHEN and CDR2 SYDVKM. With 5 bases clipped from V and 3 bases from J, the junction kept 9 bases outside the gene matches. This chain's CDR3 is CASSAQGQLHTEAFF. The CDR3 DNA follows: TGTGCCAGCAGTGCGCAGGGACAGCTACACACTGAAGCTTTCTTT.

The J gene is TRBJ2-3, the V gene TRBV19, with 8 nucleotides matching TRBD1. After removal of 5 bases from V and 6 bases from J, the junction contained 7 bases not matched to a gene. CDR1 is LNHDA and CDR2 is SQIVND in the germline V gene (reference sequence). The CDR3 covers 14 residues. In DNA, the CDR3 is TGTGCCAGTAGTGACAGGGGCACGAGGGATACGCAGTATTTT. Translated: CASSDRGTRDTQYF.

Many counts were recorded for this clonotype. This chain's CDR3 is CASPGEGRGLNTEAFF. The DNA for the CDR3 is TGTGCCAGCCCGGGCGAAGGGAGGGGTTTGAACACTGAAGCTTTCTTT. V gene TRBV7-9 combines with J gene TRBJ1-1; tentative D call: TRBD1 (5 bases). Trimming took 8 bases from V and 0 from J, leaving 19 bases between them. The CDR3 covers 16 residues. Germline values: CDR1 SEHNR, CDR2 FQNEAQ (reference sequence).

The chain has TRBV5-1 and TRBJ2-7; maybe TRBD2 (5 bases). Germline V gene data show CDR1 as SGHRS and CDR2 as YFSETQ. The CDR3 runs 14 residues. Trimming stripped 2 bases from V and 1 base from J, with 10 bases between. CDR3 bases: TGCGCCAGCAGCTTCCGTGAGCGGTCCTACGAGCAGTACTTC. Translated: CASSFRERSYEQYF.

The V call is TRBV6-2 or TRBV6-3, the J call TRBJ2-1; TRBD2 agrees at 8 bases. Germline lookup yields CDR1 MNHEY and CDR2 SVGEGT. V was pared by 5 bases and J by 5 bases, with 26 bases of the junction left unmatched. This CDR3 spans 21 amino acids. The CDR3 nucleotides are TGTGCCAGCAGTCACCTCCTGGCTACACGGGAGGGTAACGGTGGGAACAATGAGCAGTTCTTC. Translation gives CASSHLLATREGNGGNNEQFF.

The V and J genes are TRBV20-1 and TRBJ2-1; 9 bases line up with TRBD2. This CDR3 contains 15 residues. V was clipped by 0 bases and J by 10 bases; unmatched bases: 10. The germline CDR1 and CDR2 sequences are DFQATT and SNEGSKA (reference sequence). In nucleotides, the CDR3 is TGCAGTGCTAGAGATCCCAGCGGGGGGAGAAAAGAGCAGTTCTTC. Its translation: CSARDPSGGRKEQFF.

The chain uses TRBV20-1 and TRBJ1-1; D gene unclear. The CDR3 has 14 residues. Deletions cut 4 bases from V and 0 bases from J, with 12 bases between. Germline-derived CDR1 and CDR2 are DFQATT and SNEGSKA (reference sequence). CDR3 nucleotide sequence: TGCAGTGCTACCCGGAGCAGGATGAACACTGAAGCTTTCTTT. Translated, it gives CSATRSRMNTEAFF.

In its sample, this clonotype was seen a few times. CDR3 region: CASSLVEGYSYNSPLHF. CDR3 nucleotides: TGTGCCAGCAGCTTAGTTGAAGGTTACTCCTATAATTCACCCCTCCACTTT. The gene calls are TRBV7-2 and TRBJ1-6; D is unresolved. The CDR3 extends over 17 amino acids. Trimming removed 1 base from V and 0 bases from J, with 10 bases in between. From germline, CDR1 is SGHTA and CDR2 FQGNSA. Complete variable domain (other parts from reference TRBV7-2 and TRBJ1-6): GAGVSQSPSNKVTEKGKDVELRCDPISGHTALYWYRQSLGQGLEFLIYFQGNSAPDKSGLPSDRFSAERTGGSVSTLTIQRTQQEDSAVYLCASSLVEGYSYNSPLHFGNGTRLTVT.

V is TRBV12-3 or TRBV12-4 and J is TRBJ2-1; 8 positions match TRBD2. Trimming took 8 bases from V and 7 from J; bases not matched to a gene: 19. The CDR3 has 17 residues. The CDR3 DNA sequence: TGTGCCAGCGGCCACCTGGGGCGGGGGGCCAACCTTAATGAGCAGTTCTTC. Translating gives CASGHLGRGANLNEQFF.

The genes are TRBV5-5 and TRBJ2-1, with D perhaps being TRBD1 or TRBD2 (6 bases each). This CDR3 has 15 residues. Trimming pared 3 bases from V and 1 base from J, leaving 11 bases between. CDR1 and CDR2 from the germline V gene are SGHKS and YYEKEE (reference sequence). CDR3 amino acids: CASSWEGGSYNEQFF. Here the CDR3 DNA reads TGTGCCAGCAGCTGGGAAGGGGGGTCCTACAATGAGCAGTTCTTC.

This chain uses TRBV29-1 with TRBJ1-2; D gene unclear. In germline, CDR1 is SQVTM, CDR2 ANQGSEA. The V end was cut by 5 bases, the J end by 1 base, with 11 bases between. This CDR3 has 13 residues. The CDR3 nucleotides are TGCAGCGTTCGGGGAAGTAATAACTATGGCTACACCTTC. Protein product: CSVRGSNNYGYTF.

This clonotype has only a few counts. The gene calls are TRBV6-1 and TRBJ2-7, with D tentatively TRBD1 (6 bases). The CDR3 is made up of 14 amino acids. V lost 6 bases, J lost 7 bases, and 19 bases lay in between. Per the germline V gene, CDR1 is MNHNS and CDR2 is SASEGT. In nucleotides, the CDR3 is TGTGCCAGCAGCCCAGGGGACGGTCTCCGTGAGCAGTACTTC. Translation gives CASSPGDGLREQYF.